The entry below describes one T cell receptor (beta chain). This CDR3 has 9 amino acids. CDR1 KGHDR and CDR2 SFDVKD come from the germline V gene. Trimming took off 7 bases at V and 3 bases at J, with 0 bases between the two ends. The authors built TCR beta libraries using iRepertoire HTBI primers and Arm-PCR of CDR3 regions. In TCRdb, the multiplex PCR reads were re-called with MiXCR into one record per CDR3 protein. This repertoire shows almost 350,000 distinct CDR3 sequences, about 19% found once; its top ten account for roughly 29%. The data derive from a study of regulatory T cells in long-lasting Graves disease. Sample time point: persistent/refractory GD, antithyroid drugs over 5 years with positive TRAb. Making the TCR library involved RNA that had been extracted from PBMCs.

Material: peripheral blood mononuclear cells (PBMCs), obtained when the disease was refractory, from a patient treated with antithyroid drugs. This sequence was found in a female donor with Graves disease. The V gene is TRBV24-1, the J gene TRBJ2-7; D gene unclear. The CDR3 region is CATSYEQYF. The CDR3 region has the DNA TGTGCCACCAGCTACGAGCAGTACTTC.